This TCR beta chain is from a study of identical twins' blood T cells. Study at large: Twelve libraries, six alpha and six beta, gave 45 million to 50 million reads.

Each CDR3 protein gets one entry after TCRdb re-called the 5' RACE reads with MiXCR. The table shows a few hundred thousand distinct CDR3 sequences, with over 25% occurring only once. The V end was cut by 3 bases, the J end by 4 bases, with 4 bases between. CDR3 length: 10 residues. The germline gives CDR1 DFQATT, CDR2 SNEGSKA (reference sequence). Reared together, all three twin pairs probably met the same infectious agents and vaccines. This clonotype showed up many times. Its antigen is not known. Study conclusions and caveats: Mainly, cloneset size products determined shared clonotypes, twins included. Even for out-of-frame TCRbeta, twins reportedly shared V gene usage much more than unrelated donors.

Sequencing was carried out using PBMCs. This clonotype originated in a woman aged 18 to 55 in good health. The chain carries TRBV20-1 and TRBJ2-7; D not certain. In DNA, the CDR3 is TGCAGTGCTAGCCCATACGAGCAGTACTTC. Translated: CSASPYEQYF.